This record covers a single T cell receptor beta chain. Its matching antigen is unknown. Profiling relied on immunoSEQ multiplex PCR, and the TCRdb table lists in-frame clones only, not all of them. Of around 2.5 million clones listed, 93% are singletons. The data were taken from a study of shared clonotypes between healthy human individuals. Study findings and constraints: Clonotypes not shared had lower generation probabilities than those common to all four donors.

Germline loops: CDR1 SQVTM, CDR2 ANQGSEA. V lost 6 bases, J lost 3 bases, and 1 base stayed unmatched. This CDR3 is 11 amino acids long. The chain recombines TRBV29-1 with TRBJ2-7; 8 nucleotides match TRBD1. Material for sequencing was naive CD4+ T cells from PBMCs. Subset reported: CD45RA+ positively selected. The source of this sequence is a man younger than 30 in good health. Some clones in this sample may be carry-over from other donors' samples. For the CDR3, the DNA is TGCAGCGTGGGACAGGACTACGAGCAGTACTTC. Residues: CSVGQDYEQYF.